These T cell receptor beta chains were read from a single sample in a study of graft-versus-host responses after intestinal transplantation. These TCRs' antigens remain unknown. Data came from immunoSEQ multiplex PCR; TCRdb stores just in-frame clones and leaves some out. Found here are approximately 88,000 clones, 75% to 90% of them singletons; the top ten hold around 0.11%. Sequences were derived from unstimulated CD4+ T cells sorted from spleen or lymph node cells, sampled before intestinal transplant. These receptors were collected from a human donor who received an intestinal transplant. The CDR3 runs from the conserved cysteine through the conserved F or W. A D gene is named only where the DNA matches it firmly. The size of a clone is reported for some rows only, either as once, few or many, or as a class for expanded clones.

j_call	d_call	clone_size	v_call	cdr3_aa	cdr3_nt
TRBJ1-2	-	few	TRBV6-1	CASTRGRGYGYTF	TGTGCCAGCACCAGGGGCCGGGGCTATGGCTACACCTTC
TRBJ2-6	-	-	TRBV18	CASSPPGGLGANVLTF	TGTGCCAGCTCACCACCGGGGGGGCTTGGGGCCAACGTCCTGACTTTC
TRBJ1-1	TRBD1	-	TRBV14	CASSPRTGGANTEAFF	TGTGCCAGCAGCCCTCGGACAGGGGGGGCTAACACTGAAGCTTTCTTT
TRBJ2-5	-	-	TRBV6-1	CASSDGVGGETQYF	TGTGCCAGCAGTGATGGGGTGGGGGGAGAGACCCAGTACTTC
TRBJ2-7	TRBD1	-	TRBV25-1	CASSGDRGLGSYEQYF	TGTGCCAGCAGTGGAGACAGGGGCCTGGGCTCCTACGAGCAGTACTTC
TRBJ1-3	-	-	TRBV13	CASSLGPSSGNTIYF	TGTGCCAGCAGCTTAGGTCCCAGCTCTGGAAACACCATATATTTT
TRBJ1-4	-	-	TRBV10-1	CASSESTGPNEKLFF	TGCGCCAGCAGTGAGTCTACAGGCCCAAATGAAAAACTGTTTTTT
TRBJ1-3	-	-	TRBV4-2	CASSQAFRTLTGNTIYF	TGTGCCAGCAGCCAAGCGTTTCGGACATTGACTGGAAACACCATATATTTT
TRBJ2-7	TRBD1	-	TRBV27	CASTSGGYEQYF	TGTGCCAGCACTTCAGGGGGCTACGAGCAGTACTTC
TRBJ1-3	-	-	TRBV29-1	CSVSGGGPENTIYF	TGCAGCGTTTCGGGGGGGGGTCCGGAAAACACCATATATTTT
TRBJ2-2	TRBD1	-	TRBV9	CASSLRQGAGTGELFF	TGTGCCAGCAGCCTCCGACAGGGGGCAGGCACCGGGGAGCTGTTTTTT
TRBJ2-7	TRBD2	-	TRBV5-5	CASSLASGAPSYEQYF	TGTGCCAGCAGCCTGGCCAGCGGGGCCCCCTCCTACGAGCAGTACTTC
TRBJ2-3	-	-	TRBV10-2	CASRALGSVADTQYF	TGCGCCAGCAGGGCCCTAGGATCCGTGGCAGATACGCAGTATTTT
TRBJ2-1	-	few	TRBV5-1	CASSWGVNNEQFF	TGCGCCAGCTCCTGGGGGGTCAACAATGAGCAGTTCTTC
TRBJ1-6	-	-	TRBV2	CASLLSGPGDSPLHF	TGTGCCAGCCTACTGAGTGGCCCGGGGGATTCACCCCTCCACTTT
TRBJ1-4	-	-	TRBV9	CASSGLSEKLFF	TGTGCCAGCAGCGGACTAAGTGAAAAACTGTTTTTT
TRBJ2-7	-	-	TRBV11-2	CASRTAYEQYF	TGTGCCAGCAGGACAGCGTACGAGCAGTACTTC
TRBJ1-2	-	once	TRBV5-4	CASSWGGKGYSVNGYTF	TGTGCCAGCAGCTGGGGGGGGAAAGGTTATAGCGTAAATGGCTACACCTTC
TRBJ2-5	TRBD1	-	TRBV6-5	CASRSRDRVRETQYF	TGTGCCAGCAGATCCCGGGACAGGGTTCGAGAGACCCAGTACTTC
TRBJ1-1	-	-	TRBV6-5	CASSGNGQWDTEAFF	TGTGCCAGCAGTGGCAATGGACAGTGGGACACTGAAGCTTTCTTT
TRBJ2-3	TRBD2	-	TRBV18	CASSPVSGGPAITQYF	TGTGCCAGCTCCCCAGTAAGCGGGGGACCTGCCATTACGCAGTATTTT
TRBJ2-1	TRBD2	once	TRBV11-2	CASSQGLARHEQFF	TGTGCCAGCAGCCAGGGACTAGCCCGGCATGAGCAGTTCTTC
TRBJ2-5	-	-	TRBV15	CATSTGGALSQETQYF	TGTGCCACCAGCACTGGGGGGGCTCTAAGCCAAGAGACCCAGTACTTC
TRBJ1-6	TRBD1	-	TRBV9	CASSPPGTGVSPLHF	TGTGCCAGCAGCCCACCGGGGACAGGGGTTTCACCCCTCCACTTT
TRBJ2-7	TRBD1	-	TRBV19	CASRTSSGTATYEQYF	TGTGCCAGTAGGACCAGCTCCGGGACAGCTACCTACGAGCAGTACTTC
TRBJ2-7	TRBD1	-	TRBV2	CASSGRDRGVALSYEQYF	TGTGCCAGCAGTGGCCGGGACAGGGGGGTTGCATTATCCTACGAGCAGTACTTC
TRBJ1-2	TRBD1	-	TRBV18	CASSALPRGDYGYTF	TGTGCCAGCTCAGCCTTACCCAGGGGGGACTATGGCTACACCTTC
TRBJ2-7	-	-	TRBV7-6	CASSFSALGAYEQYF	TGTGCCAGCAGCTTCTCCGCCTTGGGGGCATACGAGCAGTACTTC